This T cell receptor beta chain comes out of a study of blood T cell repertoires in COVID-19. About the research overall: Spain, Italy and the United States supplied samples that represented acute and convalescent COVID-19.

Of note for this clone: Distinct nucleotide sequences in the sample also encode this CDR3.

Profiling relied on immunoSEQ multiplex PCR, and the TCRdb table lists in-frame clones only, not all of them. The table shows 77,000 or so clones, with about four fifths occurring only once. Trimming cost V 0 bases and J 2 bases, with 13 bases left between them. This CDR3 is built from 16 residues. Germline V gene data show CDR1 as LNHNV and CDR2 as YYDKDF (reference sequence). Sequenced: peripheral blood. V gene TRBV15 combines with J gene TRBJ1-2, with D tentatively TRBD1 (5 bases). The source is a woman older than 75 with active or convalescent COVID-19. Written as DNA, the CDR3 is TGTGCCACCAGCAGAGAGGGGCAGGGTAAAAACTATGGCTACACCTTC. Amino acids: CATSREGQGKNYGYTF.